A selection of T cell receptor beta chains follows, all from one sample in a study of T cell responses to AZD1222 COVID-19 vaccine. Libraries were prepared by immunoSEQ multiplex PCR; TCRdb keeps only in-frame clonotypes and omits some of them. The sample lists approximately 90,000 clones, roughly 90% occurring once. Material: peripheral blood, obtained on day 0 of AZD1222 vaccination. These receptors all stem from an adult in good health. Both conserved end residues are part of each CDR3. A D gene is named only where the DNA matches it firmly. Size is stated for part of the rows, as once, few or many counts, or as a class when the clone is expanded.

d_gene | j_gene | abundance | v_gene | CDR3nt | CDR3aa
NA | TRBJ1-2 | NA | TRBV4-2 | TGTGCCAGCAGCCAAGAGGGGGACTTTGGCTACACCTTC | CASSQEGDFGYTF
TRBD1 | TRBJ1-1 | NA | TRBV12-5 | TGTGCTAGTGGTTTTAATGTCCCAGGGGGGGACACTGAAGCTTTCTTT | CASGFNVPGGDTEAFF
NA | TRBJ2-1 | NA | TRBV24-1 | TGTGCCACCAGTGATTTTCCCGGGACCGAATCCTACAATGAGCAGTTCTTC | CATSDFPGTESYNEQFF
NA | TRBJ1-2 | NA | TRBV7-3 | TGTGCCAGCAGCAGAGGATATGGCTACACCTTC | CASSRGYGYTF
TRBD1 | TRBJ2-7 | NA | TRBV19 | TGTGCCAGCCGGACCTCCGGGACAGTGGGATCCTACGAGCAGTACTTC | CASRTSGTVGSYEQYF
NA | TRBJ1-1 | NA | TRBV25-1 | TGTGCCAGCAGTGAGCCAGGGTCCAGGAACACTGAAGCTTTCTTT | CASSEPGSRNTEAFF
NA | TRBJ2-7 | NA | TRBV10-3 | TGTGCCATCAGGGCTACAGGGCCGACCTACGAGCAGTACTTC | CAIRATGPTYEQYF
NA | TRBJ1-5 | once | TRBV28 | TGTGCCAGCAGTTATACTCGCAGCCGCTCCAATCAGCCCCAGCATTTT | CASSYTRSRSNQPQHF
NA | TRBJ2-1 | NA | TRBV10-3 | TGTGCCATCAGTGACAGGGGTATACACAATGAGCAGTTCTTC | CAISDRGIHNEQFF
NA | TRBJ1-2 | NA | TRBV7-2 | TGTGCCAGCAGCTTAGAGGGAGGGCGCCCAGTGGGTAACTATGGCTACACCTTC | CASSLEGGRPVGNYGYTF
TRBD1 | TRBJ1-4 | NA | TRBV29-1 | TGCAGCGTCTCTGGACAGGGGATCGGTGAAAAACTGTTTTTT | CSVSGQGIGEKLFF
NA | TRBJ2-2 | NA | TRBV6-5 | TGTGCCAGCAGTTACTCCAGCTTCTCCACCGGGGAGCTGTTTTTT | CASSYSSFSTGELFF
NA | TRBJ1-2 | NA | TRBV7-9 | TGTGCCAGCACCCTTACCGGGGGGCCCGCTAACTATGGCTACACCTTC | CASTLTGGPANYGYTF
NA | TRBJ2-7 | NA | TRBV6-2/TRBV6-3 | TGTGCCAGCAGTTCATTCGGCGGTGGCTCCTACGAGCAGTACTTC | CASSSFGGGSYEQYF
NA | TRBJ1-2 | NA | TRBV6-5 | TGTGCCAGCGGGGCTGGACAGTCGCTCAATGGCTACACCTTC | CASGAGQSLNGYTF
TRBD1 | TRBJ2-1 | NA | TRBV9 | TGTGCCAGCACGAGGAGGGACAGGGCGTCCAGTGAGCAGTTCTTC | CASTRRDRASSEQFF
NA | TRBJ2-1 | NA | TRBV5-4 | TGTGCCAGCAGCTTGGGAAGAGAGCAGTTCTTC | CASSLGREQFF
NA | TRBJ2-6 | NA | TRBV2 | TGTGCCAGCAGTTTCGACAGTTTGGGGGTAGCCGGGGCCAACGTCCTGACTTTC | CASSFDSLGVAGANVLTF
TRBD1 | TRBJ2-7 | NA | TRBV6-5 | TGTGCCAGCAGCGATCGGGACAGGGACTACGAGCAGTACTTC | CASSDRDRDYEQYF
NA | TRBJ1-2 | NA | TRBV19 | TGTGCCAGTAGTCTAACACTCCGGGACCCAGGGGCCTATGGCTACACCTTC | CASSLTLRDPGAYGYTF
NA | TRBJ2-2 | NA | TRBV19 | TGTGCCAGTAGCCTTGGCTGGGGGGCGAACACCGGGGAGCTGTTTTTT | CASSLGWGANTGELFF
TRBD1 | TRBJ2-3 | NA | TRBV3-1/TRBV3-2 | TGTGCCAGCAGCCAACCTGGACAGGTTGGGACAGATACGCAGTATTTT | CASSQPGQVGTDTQYF
NA | TRBJ1-4 | NA | TRBV20-1 | TGCAGTGCTAGTTGGGCAACTAATGAAAAACTGTTTTTT | CSASWATNEKLFF
NA | TRBJ1-1 | NA | TRBV29-1 | TGCAGCGTTGTCAAGGTAAACACTGAAGCTTTCTTT | CSVVKVNTEAFF
NA | TRBJ1-1 | NA | TRBV6-5 | TGTGCCAGCATCCACGGGACTGAAGCTTTCTTT | CASIHGTEAFF
NA | TRBJ2-1 | NA | TRBV5-4 | TGTGCCAGCCTCCTGGACACCCGTAGCAATGAGCAGTTCTTC | CASLLDTRSNEQFF
NA | TRBJ1-1 | NA | TRBV11-2 | TGTGCCAGCCGCCGGGAGGAGGGGCGGACTGAAGCTTTCTTT | CASRREEGRTEAFF